The 5 T cell receptor beta chains presented below share a single source sample, sequenced in a study of molecular identifiers for immune sequencing clone quantification. TCRdb re-called the PCR reads with MiXCR, one entry per CDR3 protein. The sample comprises hundreds of thousands of distinct CDR3 sequences, over 25% of which are singletons, and approximately 0.75% rests with the top ten. The specimen was naive CD8+ T cells from blood, with Jurkat cell RNA spiked in. Subset given: FACS-sorted CD8+CD4-CCR7+CD45RA+ naive T cells. The receptors stem from a human donor in good health. Some libraries in this study had Jurkat cell RNA spiked in.

This clonotype was recorded a few times. The chain joins TRBV7-2 to TRBJ2-1; 11 bases are shared with TRBD2. The V segment lost 1 base and the J segment 14 bases; nucleotides outside the gene matches: 4. CDR3 size: 13 residues. Germline CDR1 and CDR2: SGHTA and FQGNSA. CDR3 sequence (DNA): TGTGCCAGCAGCTTAGTCACTAGCGGGGGAAAGTTCTTC. Translating gives CASSLVTSGGKFF.

The rearrangement uses TRBV5-1 and TRBJ2-6, with a possible D match to TRBD1 (6 bases). The V gene's germline CDR1 is SGHRS and CDR2 YFSETQ. The CDR3 consists of 19 residues. Between the trimmed V and J ends, which lost 3 bases and 0 bases, there was a span of 19 bases. CDR3 bases: TGCGCCAGCAGCTCGACCCCGGGACAAGGGGACTCTGGGGCCAACGTCCTGACTTTC. Amino acid sequence: CASSSTPGQGDSGANVLTF.

This clonotype was counted between two and nine times. The gene calls are TRBV2 and TRBJ2-3; maybe TRBD2 (6 bases). The germline gives CDR1 SNHLY, CDR2 FYNNEI. V lost 5 bases to trimming and J lost 2 bases, with 20 bases between them. CDR3 length: 17 residues. CDR3: CASSPFQGGEHTDTQYF. The CDR3 DNA sequence: TGTGCCAGCAGTCCTTTCCAGGGCGGGGAACACACAGATACGCAGTATTTT.

The J gene is TRBJ2-7, the V gene TRBV5-4; D remains unclear. Per the germline V gene, CDR1 is SGHNT and CDR2 is YYREEE (reference sequence). The V end was cut by 2 bases, the J end by 4 bases, with 13 bases between. This CDR3 spans 14 amino acids. CDR3 nucleotides: TGTGCCAGCAGCTTTGGCCCTGGAACGTACGAGCAGTACTTC. Residues: CASSFGPGTYEQYF.

This clonotype was observed a few times. V usage is TRBV20-1 and J usage is TRBJ2-7; perhaps TRBD1 as D (5 bases). This CDR3 has 15 residues. CDR1 DFQATT and CDR2 SNEGSKA come from the germline V gene (reference sequence). V was shortened by 0 bases and J by 2 bases, with 14 bases between the two germline ends. CDR3 sequence reads: CSARDRAGWAYEQYF. CDR3 bases: TGCAGTGCTAGAGATCGGGCAGGGTGGGCCTACGAGCAGTACTTC.